The present TCR beta chain was sequenced within a study of cytomegalovirus exposure and HLA in healthy donors. Study results and caveats: The Asian-associated ancestry cluster reportedly had fewer N-insertions than the approximately 650-donor mean in a later analysis.

The V gene's germline CDR1 is SGHRS and CDR2 YFSETQ. The CDR3 is 13 amino acids. To note about this clone: The target antigen is unknown. One junction end disagrees with the germline gene, perhaps due to a read error.

It was with 60 Vbeta and 13 Jbeta primers that the PCR ran. Assay used: immunoSEQ multiplex PCR; TCRdb lists only in-frame clones, some missing. In total, the table holds 130,000 to 150,000 clones. Nominal health characterized the donors when sampled, though unrecorded immune exposures were likely. The sample consisted of PBMCs. V is TRBV5-1 and J is TRBJ2-5; 7 positions match TRBD1. The receptor was isolated from a woman between 50 and 59 years old in good health and CMV-seronegative. The CDR3 reads CASSPGQQEAQYF. CDR3 coding DNA: TGCGCCAGCAGCCCGGGACAGCAAGAGGCCCAGTACTTC.